These T cell receptor beta chains were read from a single sample in a study of T cell responses to AZD1222 COVID-19 vaccine. Assay used: immunoSEQ multiplex PCR; TCRdb lists only in-frame clones, some missing. The sample shows 150,000 to 250,000 clones, approximately 93% of them seen only once. The input for sequencing was peripheral blood, taken 28 days after the second AZD1222 dose. All receptors come from an adult who received the AZD1222 COVID-19 vaccine. The CDR3 runs from the conserved cysteine through the conserved F or W. The D gene is left open where the match is weak. Rows give clone size only sometimes, using once, few, many, or a class for an expanded clone.

CDR3aa,CDR3nt,d_gene,abundance,v_gene,j_gene
CASSPRMDEKLFF,TGTGCCAGCTCACCACGGATGGATGAAAAACTGTTTTTT,-,-,TRBV18,TRBJ1-4
CASSQSMRTGASNEQFF,TGCGCCAGCAGTCAATCCATGAGGACAGGGGCTAGCAATGAGCAGTTCTTC,TRBD1,-,TRBV23-1,TRBJ2-1
CASSYWDRQYEQYF,TGTGCCAGCAGCTACTGGGACAGACAGTACGAGCAGTACTTC,TRBD1,-,TRBV5-5,TRBJ2-7
CACWGNGSPLHF,TGTGCCTGTTGGGGGAACGGTTCACCCCTCCACTTT,-,-,TRBV30,TRBJ1-6
CASSRGGPGNTIYF,TGTGCCAGCAGTAGGGGGGGGCCTGGAAACACCATATATTTT,-,-,TRBV27,TRBJ1-3
CATSGPLGTTGELFF,TGTGCCACCAGTGGTCCCCTTGGGACAACCGGGGAGCTGTTTTTT,-,-,TRBV24-1,TRBJ2-2
CASSLSYRGDTEAFF,TGTGCCAGCAGCTTATCTTACCGTGGGGACACTGAAGCTTTCTTT,-,-,TRBV7-3,TRBJ1-1
CASSLVTGGNEQFF,TGCGCCAGCAGCTTGGTTACAGGGGGCAATGAGCAGTTCTTC,TRBD1,-,TRBV5-1,TRBJ2-1
CASSERTATFF,TGTGCCAGCAGCGAGCGAACGGCAACTTTCTTT,-,-,TRBV6-5,TRBJ1-1
CASRPTAPETQYF,TGTGCCAGCAGACCGACAGCGCCAGAGACCCAGTACTTC,-,-,TRBV28,TRBJ2-5
CASRDTGSYEQYF,TGTGCCAGCAGGGATACGGGGTCCTACGAGCAGTACTTC,-,-,TRBV28,TRBJ2-7
CASSGAGAGGYEQYF,TGTGCCAGCAGTGGAGCGGGAGCGGGGGGCTACGAGCAGTACTTC,TRBD2,-,TRBV28,TRBJ2-7
CASSFSGRPGDYEQYF,TGTGCCAGCAGCTTTAGCGGGAGACCGGGAGATTACGAGCAGTACTTC,TRBD2,-,TRBV28,TRBJ2-7
CASSPPPRAGNTEAFF,TGTGCCAGCAGCCCACCTCCCAGGGCGGGGAACACTGAAGCTTTCTTT,-,once,TRBV28,TRBJ1-1
CASSTRTGGQPQHF,TGTGCCAGTAGTACACGGACAGGGGGCCAGCCCCAGCATTTT,TRBD1,-,TRBV19,TRBJ1-5
CASSPQGGGGYTF,TGTGCCAGCAGTCCCCAGGGCGGGGGAGGCTACACCTTC,-,-,TRBV27,TRBJ1-2
CASSTTGDLKGSPLHF,TGTGCCAGCTCAACCACAGGGGACCTGAAGGGTTCACCCCTCCACTTT,TRBD1,-,TRBV18,TRBJ1-6
CASSTPRTAKNIQYF,TGTGCCAGTTCTACCCCCCGGACAGCCAAAAACATTCAGTACTTC,-,-,TRBV6-5,TRBJ2-4
CASSTDRRGQVGGETGELFF,TGTGCCAGCAGCACCGATAGAAGGGGACAGGTTGGGGGTGAGACCGGGGAGCTGTTTTTT,TRBD1,-,TRBV28,TRBJ2-2
CAISVLAGGYEQYF,TGTGCCATCAGTGTCCTAGCGGGAGGCTACGAGCAGTACTTC,TRBD2,once,TRBV10-3,TRBJ2-7
CASLGTSGRAYEQYF,TGTGCCAGCTTGGGGACTAGCGGGAGGGCCTACGAGCAGTACTTC,TRBD2,-,TRBV2,TRBJ2-7
CASSRADSPLHF,TGTGCCAGCTCACGGGCGGATTCACCCCTCCACTTT,-,once,TRBV18,TRBJ1-6
CASSFSARPGSGNTIYF,TGTGCCAGCAGTTTTTCCGCACGCCCGGGGTCTGGAAACACCATATATTTT,-,-,TRBV28,TRBJ1-3
CASRHRGTGAVEQYF,TGTGCCAGCAGGCATAGGGGGACAGGGGCGGTCGAGCAGTACTTC,TRBD1,-,TRBV7-2,TRBJ2-7
CASSPHRLAGGVITYEQYF,TGTGCCAGCAGCCCACACAGACTAGCGGGAGGCGTAATTACCTACGAGCAGTACTTC,TRBD2,-,TRBV7-8,TRBJ2-7
CASSWGQGANQPQHF,TGTGCCAGCAGTTGGGGACAGGGGGCAAATCAGCCCCAGCATTTT,TRBD1,-,TRBV28,TRBJ1-5
CASSVSTGTDYEQYF,TGTGCCAGCAGCGTAAGTACCGGGACAGACTACGAGCAGTACTTC,TRBD1,-,TRBV9,TRBJ2-7
CATSESSVTSDEQYF,TGTGCCACCAGTGAATCAAGCGTCACGTCTGACGAGCAGTACTTC,-,-,TRBV24-1,TRBJ2-7
CASSEWAAGELFF,TGTGCCAGCAGTGAATGGGCGGCCGGGGAGCTGTTTTTT,-,-,TRBV25-1,TRBJ2-2
CASSRGGSSYEQYF,TGTGCCAGCAGCAGGGGCGGGAGTTCTTACGAGCAGTACTTC,TRBD2,-,TRBV3-1/TRBV3-2,TRBJ2-7
CASSENRVLGNTIYF,TGTGCCAGCAGTGAAAACAGGGTGCTTGGAAACACCATATATTTT,-,-,TRBV6-1,TRBJ1-3
CASSLSPRRAGNQPQHF,TGTGCCAGCAGTCTCAGCCCCAGACGAGCGGGCAATCAGCCCCAGCATTTT,-,-,TRBV27,TRBJ1-5
CASSPLDRNTEAFF,TGTGCCAGTAGCCCTCTGGACAGAAACACTGAAGCTTTCTTT,-,once,TRBV19,TRBJ1-1
CASSSTNEKLFF,TGTGCCAGCAGTTCCACTAATGAAAAACTGTTTTTT,-,-,TRBV28,TRBJ1-4
CASRPPAPDTQYF,TGTGCCAGCAGACCGCCGGCCCCAGATACGCAGTATTTT,-,-,TRBV28,TRBJ2-3
CASSPQGLGTEAFF,TGTGCCAGCTCACCACAGGGTCTGGGAACTGAAGCTTTCTTT,-,-,TRBV18,TRBJ1-1
CASSPTATNEKLFF,TGTGCCAGCTCACCCACAGCAACTAATGAAAAACTGTTTTTT,-,-,TRBV18,TRBJ1-4
CASSSFGQGKGYEQYF,TGTGCCAGCAGCTCCTTCGGACAGGGTAAAGGCTACGAGCAGTACTTC,TRBD1,few,TRBV7-9,TRBJ2-7
CATSRDRQGLAGNEQYF,TGTGCCACCAGCAGAGATAGGCAGGGACTAGCGGGAAACGAGCAGTACTTC,TRBD2,once,TRBV15,TRBJ2-7
CAISESREGDYEQYF,TGTGCCATCAGTGAGTCGAGGGAGGGCGACTACGAGCAGTACTTC,TRBD2,-,TRBV10-3,TRBJ2-7
CASRPGLAGLNEQFF,TGTGCCAGCAGGCCGGGACTAGCGGGACTCAATGAGCAGTTCTTC,TRBD2,-,TRBV5-4,TRBJ2-1
CASSPDRELFF,TGTGCCAGCAGTCCCGATCGGGAACTGTTTTTT,-,-,TRBV6-1,TRBJ1-4
CASSSIRVSPLHF,TGTGCCAGCAGTAGCATCAGGGTATCACCCCTCCACTTT,-,-,TRBV28,TRBJ1-6
CACPGTSFYEQYF,TGTGCCTGCCCCGGGACTAGCTTCTACGAGCAGTACTTC,TRBD2,once,TRBV30,TRBJ2-7
CASSLYGAHYGYTF,TGTGCCAGCAGTTTATACGGGGCCCACTATGGCTACACCTTC,-,once,TRBV28,TRBJ1-2